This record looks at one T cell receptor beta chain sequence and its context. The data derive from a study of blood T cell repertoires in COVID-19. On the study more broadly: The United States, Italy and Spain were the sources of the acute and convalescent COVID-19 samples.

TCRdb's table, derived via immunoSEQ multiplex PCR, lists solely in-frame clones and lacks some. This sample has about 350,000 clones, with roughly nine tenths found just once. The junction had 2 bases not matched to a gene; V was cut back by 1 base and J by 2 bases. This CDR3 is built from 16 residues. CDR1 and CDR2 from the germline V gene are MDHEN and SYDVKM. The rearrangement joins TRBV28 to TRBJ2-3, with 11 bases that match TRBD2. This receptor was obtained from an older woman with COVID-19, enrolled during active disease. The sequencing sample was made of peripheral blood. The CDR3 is CASSLSSGGITDTQYF. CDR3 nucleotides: TGTGCCAGCAGTTTATCTAGCGGGGGGATCACAGATACGCAGTATTTT.